Presented here are 13 T cell receptor beta chains from one specimen sequenced in a study of control samples from healthy donors and cancer patients. Clones were read by immunoSEQ multiplex PCR, and TCRdb kept only the in-frame ones, dropping some. The sample lists some 150,000 clones, about 89% occurring once. Specimen: blood. The receptors here all came from a man aged 18 to 29 in good health.

In this sample, this clone turned up once. The chain joins TRBV13 to TRBJ2-7, with 8 positions matching TRBD2. After removal of 3 bases from V and 3 bases from J, the junction contained 10 bases not matched to a gene. CDR3 length equals 16 residues. Germline assignment: CDR1 PRHDT and CDR2 FYEKMQ (reference sequence). This CDR3 is CASSLGLGRGVYEQYF. The CDR3 DNA follows: TGTGCCAGCAGCTTGGGGCTCGGGAGGGGGGTCTACGAGCAGTACTTC.

The chain is built from TRBV11-2 and TRBJ1-1; D may be TRBD1 (5 bases). The CDR3 covers 15 residues. The germline V and J ends were trimmed by 5 bases and 0 bases, with 13 bases remaining between them. Germline loops: CDR1 SGHAT, CDR2 FQNNGV. CDR3 nucleotides: TGTGCCAGCAGCCCGGGGGACCGTTTGAACACTGAAGCTTTCTTT. Its translation: CASSPGDRLNTEAFF.

The V gene is TRBV7-3, the J gene TRBJ2-5; D perhaps matches TRBD2 (7 bases). This CDR3 comprises 20 residues. From germline, CDR1 is SGHTA and CDR2 FQGTGA. V lost 4 bases and J 5 bases, leaving 32 bases between the germline ends. The CDR3 coding sequence is TGTGCCAGCAGCTCCACTCCCCCGTTTGATGGTGGGGGGGCAGGGGAGACCCAGTACTTC. Protein sequence: CASSSTPPFDGGGAGETQYF.

Concerning this clone itself: Other DNA sequences within the sample encode an identical CDR3. V is TRBV12-3 or TRBV12-4 and J is TRBJ1-5; no reliable D call. This CDR3 has 13 amino acids. Trimming pared 3 bases from V and 0 bases from J, leaving 3 bases between. The CDR3 reads CASSFSSNQPQHF. The DNA for the CDR3 is TGTGCCAGCAGTTTTAGTAGCAATCAGCCCCAGCATTTT.

The chain employs TRBV3-1 (or the pseudogene TRBV3-2) and TRBJ2-7, with D possibly matching TRBD2 (5 bases). The ends were cut back, 3 bases at V and 0 bases at J, with 6 bases in the middle. The CDR3 has 13 amino acids. Germline CDR1 is LGHDT and CDR2 is YNNKEL (reference sequence). The CDR3 loop reads CASSQDFSYEQYF. CDR3 sequence (DNA): TGTGCCAGCAGCCAGGACTTCTCCTACGAGCAGTACTTC.

Regarding this clone: No conserved phenylalanine or tryptophan is present at the end of the CDR3, so a read error is the likely explanation. The chain couples TRBV5-5 to TRBJ1-2, with D tentatively TRBD1 (5 bases). The V end was cut by 3 bases, the J end by 3 bases, with 12 bases between. This CDR3 is 14 amino acids long. The germline gives CDR1 SGHKS, CDR2 YYEKEE (reference sequence). The DNA of the CDR3 is TGTGCCAGCAGCTCATCCGGGACCTACTATGGCTACACCCTC. It codes for CASSSSGTYYGYTL.

The chain is built from TRBV7-2 and TRBJ1-1; D is perhaps TRBD1 (5 bases). The CDR3 is made up of 13 amino acids. Germline V lookup: CDR1 SGHTA, CDR2 FQGNSA. Trimming cost V 5 bases and J 10 bases, with 17 bases left between them. In DNA form, the CDR3 reads TGTGCCAGCAGCATCGGGACGGTCCTGGGAGCTTTCTTT. This translates into CASSIGTVLGAFF.

The chain employs TRBV12-5 and TRBJ2-1; a weak D match, TRBD2 (5 bases). The CDR3 extends over 13 amino acids. Germline V gene lookup returns CDR1 LGHNT and CDR2 FRNRAP. Deletions cut 0 bases from V and 8 bases from J, with 8 bases between. The CDR3 region is CASGLVPGYEQFF. The CDR3, as DNA: TGTGCTAGTGGTTTGGTCCCGGGGTATGAGCAGTTCTTC. The full variable domain, in which reference TRBV12-5 and TRBJ2-1 provide the parts outside the CDR3, is DARVTQTPRHKVTEMGQEVTMRCQPILGHNTVFWYRQTMMQGLELLAYFRNRAPLDDSGMPKDRFSAEMPDATLATLKIQPSEPRDSAVYFCASGLVPGYEQFFGPGTRLTVL.

This clone was seen only once. The chain recombines TRBV3-1 (or the pseudogene TRBV3-2) with TRBJ1-2; D gene uncertain. Trimming stripped 1 base from V and 6 bases from J, with 6 bases between. CDR1 is LGHDT and CDR2 is YNNKEL in the germline V gene (reference sequence). This CDR3 spans 12 amino acids. The CDR3 here is CASSQGLNGYTF. CDR3 sequence (DNA): TGTGCCAGCAGCCAAGGCTTGAATGGCTACACCTTC.

This sequence joins TRBV29-1 and TRBJ2-3; D is possibly TRBD1 (6 bases). CDR3 length equals 13 residues. Germline V gene data show CDR1 as SQVTM and CDR2 as ANQGSEA. The CDR3 sequence is CSGRQESTDTQYF. CDR3 bases: TGCAGTGGCCGACAGGAAAGCACAGATACGCAGTATTTT.

The J gene is TRBJ2-5, the V gene TRBV21-1; the D call of TRBD2 is as the table states it, not checked on the DNA. TRBV21-1 is recorded as a pseudogene. CDR3 length: 16 residues. DNA for the CDR3: TGTGCCAGCAGCAGCCCAATGCGGTGGGTACAAGAGACCCAGTACTTC. Protein sequence: CASSSPMRWVQETQYF.

The chain uses TRBV6-5 and TRBJ2-5; a possible D gene is TRBD2 (6 bases). With 6 bases removed from V and 2 bases from J, the gap between germline ends came to 10 bases. The V gene's germline CDR1 is MNHEY and CDR2 SVGAGI. The CDR3 is 13 amino acids. Here the CDR3 DNA reads TGTGCCAGCAGGCGCAGCGGGCAAGAGACCCAGTACTTC. It codes for CASRRSGQETQYF.

The genes are TRBV27 and TRBJ1-5, with 9 bases identical to TRBD1. The germline V gene has CDR1 MNHEY and CDR2 SMNVEV (reference sequence). With V trimmed by 4 bases and J by 6 bases, 13 bases remained unmatched. CDR3 length: 17 residues. The CDR3 loop reads CASSSYTGGPRGQPQHF. The DNA of the CDR3 is TGTGCCAGCAGTTCATACACAGGGGGCCCCCGGGGTCAGCCCCAGCATTTT.